This TCR beta chain was identified in a study of T cells in Graves' hyperthyroidism and ophthalmopathy. What was amplified from RNA transcripts were TCR beta CDR3 regions. The TCR CDR3 first-round RT-PCR relied on the HTBI primer set. Each CDR3 protein gets one entry after TCRdb re-called the multiplex PCR reads with MiXCR. The table records some 490,000 distinct CDR3 sequences, roughly 23% of them present only once. CDR3 length: 15 residues. J was trimmed by 9 bases and V by 3 bases; bases with no gene match: 10. CDR1 is MNHEY and CDR2 is SMNVEV in the germline V gene (reference sequence). The J gene is TRBJ2-1, the V gene TRBV27; 8 bases agree with TRBD2. The sequence derives from a woman in her 70s with Graves' ophthalmopathy. Sequencing was carried out using blood. The CDR3 here is CASSLVGLAFGEQFF. The DNA for the CDR3 is TGTGCCAGCAGTTTGGTCGGACTAGCTTTTGGTGAGCAGTTCTTC.